The rows below give T cell receptor beta chains drawn from one sample of a study of blood T cell repertoires in COVID-19. The protocol was immunoSEQ multiplex PCR, while the TCRdb copy is restricted to in-frame clones and leaves out a portion. This table has approximately 170,000 clones, 83% appearing once. Sequencing input: peripheral blood. The source of these receptors is a woman between 65 and 79 years old with COVID-19, enrolled during active disease. The CDR3 runs from the conserved cysteine through the conserved F or W. Each record gives: D gene, V gene, J gene, clone size, CDR3 DNA, CDR3 protein. D genes are given only for firm matches. A row's size may be missing; if present it is once, few, many or a size class.

>TRBD1|TRBV19|TRBJ2-5|.
TGTGCCAGTTCGAGACAGGGGACGGGAGAGACCCAGTACTTC
CASSRQGTGETQYF
>.|TRBV18|TRBJ1-1|.
TGTGCCAGCTCACCTTTGGGGGCTAACACTGAAGCTTTCTTT
CASSPLGANTEAFF
>TRBD2|TRBV29-1|TRBJ2-1|few
TGCAGCGTACTAGCGGGAGGGCTTGAGCAGTTCTTC
CSVLAGGLEQFF
>.|TRBV5-6|TRBJ1-2|few
TGTGCCAGCAGCCCAGGGGACCGATTGTATGGCTACACCTTC
CASSPGDRLYGYTF
>.|TRBV7-3|TRBJ2-1|.
TGTGCCAGCAGCTTACCGGGAGCCTATAATGAGCAGTTCTTC
CASSLPGAYNEQFF
>TRBD1|TRBV5-6|TRBJ2-7|.
TGTGCCAGCAGCAGAGGGACAGGGGGTTTTTCCTGGGGAGAGCAGTACTTC
CASSRGTGGFSWGEQYF
>TRBD1|TRBV14|TRBJ1-2|.
TGTGCCAGCAGCCAATTTGTCACAGGGGACCAGAATGGCTACACCTTC
CASSQFVTGDQNGYTF
>TRBD2|TRBV6-2/TRBV6-3|TRBJ2-7|.
TGTGCCAGCAGCCGACTTATGACGGGAGGACTCCCCTACGAGCAGTACTTC
CASSRLMTGGLPYEQYF
>.|TRBV6-4|TRBJ2-2|.
TGTGCCAGCAGTGTGTCGGCGGGGCACACCGGGGAGCTGTTTTTT
CASSVSAGHTGELFF
>.|TRBV19|TRBJ1-5|.
TGTGCCACCGATATGAAGCAAACCTATAGCAATCAGCCCCAGCATTTT
CATDMKQTYSNQPQHF
>.|TRBV29-1|TRBJ1-1|.
TGCAGCGTTGCCACGGGACAGAACACTGAAGCTTTCTTT
CSVATGQNTEAFF
>.|TRBV19|TRBJ2-3|.
TGTGCCAGTAGTTCCCACCGACTAGAGGGCCGCCCAGATACGCAGTATTTT
CASSSHRLEGRPDTQYF
>.|TRBV11-3|TRBJ2-1|.
TGTGCCAGCAGCCCTAGGGGGGAGGGACCGTTCTTC
CASSPRGEGPFF
>TRBD1|TRBV18|TRBJ2-3|.
TGTGCCAGCTCACCACGGACAGGGAAGACAGATACGCAGTATTTT
CASSPRTGKTDTQYF
>TRBD1|TRBV11-3|TRBJ2-7|.
TGTGCCAGCAGCTTGGAAGGGGGCGCCTCGCCAGGAAGGCAGTACTTC
CASSLEGGASPGRQYF
>TRBD1|TRBV25-1|TRBJ1-1|.
TGTGCCAGCAGTGCTCGGACAGGGATGAACACTGAAGCTTTCTTT
CASSARTGMNTEAFF
>TRBD2|TRBV5-1|TRBJ2-1|.
TGCGCCAGCAGTTGGCTAGCGGGAGGGCAGGGTGAGCAGTTCTTC
CASSWLAGGQGEQFF
>.|TRBV29-1|TRBJ2-3|.
TGCAGCGTTGTTGTTCGGGATACGCAGTATTTT
CSVVVRDTQYF
>TRBD1|TRBV6-2/TRBV6-3|TRBJ1-5|.
TGTGCCAGCAGCCCTACGACAGGGGGTTCGGGTAATCAGCCCCAGCATTTT
CASSPTTGGSGNQPQHF
>TRBD2|TRBV5-1|TRBJ2-1|.
TGCGCCAGCGTCGCGGGAGGGCCGGGTAATGAGCAGTTCTTC
CASVAGGPGNEQFF
>.|TRBV6-1|TRBJ1-6|.
TGTGCCAGCAGTGAATCCCCGCAGGGTAGATCACCCCTCCACTTT
CASSESPQGRSPLHF
>.|TRBV10-3|TRBJ2-1|once
TGTGCCATCAGCGAGGGGGGGGACAATGAGCAGTTCTTC
CAISEGGDNEQFF
>TRBD2|TRBV27|TRBJ2-1|.
TGTGCCAGCAGTTCTTTTGCGCGGGACTACGACTACAATGAGCAGTTCTTC
CASSSFARDYDYNEQFF
>.|TRBV7-2|TRBJ2-1|.
TGTGCCAGCAGCTTACAATCCCAGCGAACCTACAATGAGCAGTTCTTC
CASSLQSQRTYNEQFF
>.|TRBV7-2|TRBJ2-5|.
TGTGCCAGCAGCTTAATGACAGCCCAAGAGACCCAGTACTTC
CASSLMTAQETQYF
>TRBD2|TRBV19|TRBJ2-1|.
TGTGCCAGTAGTATAGCAGCAACCGGGACTAGCGGGTCGTATGAGCAGTTCTTC
CASSIAATGTSGSYEQFF
>TRBD2|TRBV19|TRBJ2-5|.
TGTGCCAGTAGTATGTTTAGGACTAGCGTAAAAGGTATCCAAGAGACCCAGTACTTC
CASSMFRTSVKGIQETQYF
>.|TRBV5-6|TRBJ1-1|.
TGTGCCAGCAGCTTGGGGGTCGGGGGTACTGAAGCTTTCTTT
CASSLGVGGTEAFF
>.|TRBV27|TRBJ2-7|.
TGTGCCAGCAGTCCTAACGTCAGAGCTAGGCCACGGGATTTCCACTACGAGCAGTACTTC
CASSPNVRARPRDFHYEQYF